The 5 T cell receptor beta chains below come from one sample, sequenced in a study of T-cell reconstitution after alpha-beta-depleted transplantation in children. Unique molecular identifiers were incorporated during preparation of the TCRbeta library. One entry per CDR3 protein results from TCRdb running MiXCR on the PCR reads. The sample carries some 640,000 distinct CDR3 sequences, approximately 17% recorded once. This specimen consisted of PBMCs from the stem cell graft donor, obtained from the stem cell graft. These receptors all stem from a human donor who donated a stem cell graft to a child with acute myeloid leukemia.

The V gene is TRBV27, the J gene TRBJ1-2; D remains ambiguous. Trimming shortened V by 0 bases and J by 3 bases, and 8 bases separated the two germline ends. The CDR3 is 14 residues long. Germline V CDR1 and CDR2: MNHEY, SMNVEV (reference sequence). The CDR3 coding sequence is TGTGCCAGCAGTTTATCGCGCTTGGACTATGGCTACACCTTC. This translates into CASSLSRLDYGYTF.

V usage is TRBV20-1 and J usage is TRBJ2-1; D is possibly TRBD1 (6 bases). The V gene's germline CDR1 is DFQATT and CDR2 SNEGSKA (reference sequence). Deletions cut 3 bases from V and 0 bases from J, with 9 bases between. This CDR3 spans 14 amino acids. CDR3 sequence: CSARRGISYNEQFF. The DNA of the CDR3 is TGCAGTGCTAGGAGGGGGATCTCCTACAATGAGCAGTTCTTC.

There are many counts of this clonotype. The chain links TRBV9 to TRBJ2-3; D call uncertain. V was shortened by 1 base and J by 0 bases, with 3 bases between the two germline ends. Germline values: CDR1 SGDLS, CDR2 YYNGEE. The CDR3 has 13 amino acids. In DNA, the CDR3 is TGTGCCAGCAGCGTAATTAGCACAGATACGCAGTATTTT. Amino acid sequence: CASSVISTDTQYF. The variable domain in full, completed from reference TRBV9 and TRBJ2-3, reads DSGVTQTPKHLITATGQRVTLRCSPRSGDLSVYWYQQSLDQGLQFLIQYYNGEERAKGNILERFSAQQFPDLHSELNLSSLELGDSALYFCASSVISTDTQYFGPGTRLTVL.

The V and J genes are TRBV14 and TRBJ2-3; D is ambiguous. CDR3 length: 18 residues. V was trimmed by 2 bases and J by 2 bases, leaving 20 bases between them. Germline values: CDR1 SGHDN, CDR2 FVKESK. CDR3 nucleotide sequence: TGTGCCAGCAGCCAATCCTACCTAACTGTCGGGTCCACAGATACGCAGTATTTT. This encodes CASSQSYLTVGSTDTQYF. Together with reference TRBV14 and TRBJ2-3, the CDR3 gives the full variable domain: EAGVTQFPSHSVIEKGQTVTLRCDPISGHDNLYWYRRVMGKEIKFLLHFVKESKQDESGMPNNRFLAERTGGTYSTLKVQPAELEDSGVYFCASSQSYLTVGSTDTQYFGPGTRLTVL.

V gene TRBV12-3 or TRBV12-4 combines with J gene TRBJ2-1, with 11 bases lining up with TRBD2. This CDR3 is 15 amino acids long. With 5 bases clipped from V and 6 bases from J, the junction kept 6 bases outside the gene matches. This chain's CDR3 is CASSPLAGGFNEQFF. The CDR3 nucleotides read TGTGCCAGCAGTCCCCTAGCGGGGGGCTTCAATGAGCAGTTCTTC.